This record covers a single TCR beta chain. This clonotype registers as medium-sized (0.01 to 0.1%) within its sample. Which antigen it targets is not known. Base quality data are lacking; no much larger clone is found one base away. Libraries of naive CD8 T cells were built from around 20,000 to 990,000 sorted cells, with 10%, 30% or 50% of the purified RNA used. Naive CD8 T cells, defined as CD8+CD4-CCR7+CD45RA+, were FACS-sorted into RLT Plus buffer on a BD FACSAria II. Detection sensitivity was tested by spiking Jurkat RNA equal to roughly nine TCR copies' worth into samples containing roughly 19,000-1,000,000 naive CD8 T cells. Enrichment of CD8 T cells was performed with RosetteSep CD8+ T Cell Enrichment Cocktail and Ficoll-Paque, after which ACK red cell lysis was carried out. Libraries were built with PCR. The sequencer was a NextSeq 500. Preparation of bulk TCR libraries followed a previously described approach, with the TCR primers listed in Table S5. The Qiagen AllPrep DNA/RNA kit was used to purify total RNA. Before analysis, reads from multiple sequencing runs of the same library were pooled. In the source study's methods: Reads were retained only if their TCR constant sequence matched exactly, and those retained reads were trimmed to 150 nt and grouped according to their 12-nt molecular barcodes. Reads in each barcode group were sub-clustered using a 15% Levenshtein threshold, and a quality-weighted consensus sequence was built for each RNA molecule. Non-functional sequences were filtered out, along with any lower-count sequence sitting one edit away from another sequence. On the basis of fitting two negative binomial distributions, barcode sub-clusters with fewer than 20% of the maximum read count were discarded. TCRdb redid the processing of the public reads, applying fastp at Q25 and MiXCR, and retained in-frame beta chains. Each CDR3 protein gets just one entry, which takes the most common genes and DNA from the rows behind it. Here the V and J calls rest on TCRdb's processing, not on the authors' analysis. This sample gives roughly 10,000 distinct CDR3 sequences in total; about a fifth of them show up just once. Around 1.6% of the sample belongs to the ten largest clones.

This entry is derived from a study of molecular identifiers for immune sequencing clone quantification (dated 2018 in TCRdb). Regarding the research as a whole: For a replicate experiment, RNA from roughly 18,000 or 92,000 naive CD8 T cells was divided into five aliquots, and four of the five aliquots were sequenced. CD8 T cells were used in a methods study to benchmark molecular-identifier clustering-based TCR repertoire sequencing (MIDCIRS) and TCR RNA copy counting.

The paper's findings and limits, for the study overall: Without barcode sub-clustering, chimeric consensus sequences inflated TCR diversity; chimeras reached as high as 47%. Spiked-in Jurkat TCR RNA (about ten copies' worth), which is not part of the donor repertoire, was contained in the naive libraries. Clones above 20 RNA copies held over 99% of molecules in CMV-specific effector cells but under 1% in naive cells. Even against a background of around 900,000 naive CD8 T cells, spiked-in Jurkat TCR RNA amounting to a single cell's worth was reported to be detectable. Identical TCR molecules sharing a barcode could cause highly expanded clone sizes to be underestimated. About 2.9 recovered TCR RNA copies per cell were obtained by modeling, versus approximately 10 by digital PCR, implying a capture efficiency of about 30%.

The CDR3 measures 14 amino acids from cysteine to phenylalanine. Of all the DNA, just the CDR3 is kept, 42 bases in frame from base 1. CDR1 is given as SQVTM and CDR2 as ANQGSEA, both from the germline V gene. The chain is made from TRBV29-1 and TRBJ1-1, and TRBD1 aligns with 12 junction nucleotides. This TCR was sampled from a human donor in good health. Some libraries in this study had Jurkat cell RNA spiked in. The sample was naive CD8+ T cells from blood, with Jurkat cell RNA spiked in. This specimen's cell subset or site label, per the study, means: FACS-sorted CD8+CD4-CCR7+CD45RA+ naive T cells. The CDR3 protein is CTTGTGGSGTEAFF. The sequenced DNA is TGCACTACCGGGACAGGGGGCTCAGGCACTGAAGCTTTCTTT.